Detailed here is one TCR beta chain. This entry comes from a study of T cells after yellow fever vaccination. Study-wide context: SMART-Seq v4 Ultra Low Input handled preparation of low-cell-number fractions.

They built TCR cDNA with 5'RACE template switching, a step that put in a universal primer site and UMIs. TCRdb re-called the 5' RACE reads with MiXCR, one entry per CDR3 protein. The sample holds hundreds of thousands of distinct CDR3 sequences; approximately 12% are singletons and the top ten take over 12%. Trimming took off 0 bases at V and 5 bases at J, with 17 bases between the two ends. The CDR3 is made up of 16 amino acids. V is TRBV6-7 and J is TRBJ2-7, with TRBD1 as a possible D gene (6 bases). TRBV6-7 is an ORF; its function is uncertain. This sequence originates from a man under 40 who received the YFV17D yellow fever vaccine. The sample here was PBMCs, taken on the day of the yellow fever booster vaccination. CDR3 bases: TGTGCCAGCAGTTACTCGATTAAGGGGGTAATTGACGAGCAGTACTTC. Its protein is CASSYSIKGVIDEQYF.